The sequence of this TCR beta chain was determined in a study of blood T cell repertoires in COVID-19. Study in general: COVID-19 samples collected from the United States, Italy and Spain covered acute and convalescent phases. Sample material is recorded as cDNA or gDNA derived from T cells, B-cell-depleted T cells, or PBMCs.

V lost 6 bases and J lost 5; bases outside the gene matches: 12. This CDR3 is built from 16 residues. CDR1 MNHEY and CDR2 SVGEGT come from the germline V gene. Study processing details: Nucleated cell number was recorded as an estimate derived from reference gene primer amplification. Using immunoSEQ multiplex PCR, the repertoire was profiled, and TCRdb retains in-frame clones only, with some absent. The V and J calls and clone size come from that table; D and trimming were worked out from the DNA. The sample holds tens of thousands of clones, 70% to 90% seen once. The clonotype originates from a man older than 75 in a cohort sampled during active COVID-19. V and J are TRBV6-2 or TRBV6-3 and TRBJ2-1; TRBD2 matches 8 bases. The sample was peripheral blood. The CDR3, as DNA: TGTGCCAGCAGCCAGGCACGGGGGGGCCGGGACAATGAGCAGTTCTTC. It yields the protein CASSQARGGRDNEQFF.